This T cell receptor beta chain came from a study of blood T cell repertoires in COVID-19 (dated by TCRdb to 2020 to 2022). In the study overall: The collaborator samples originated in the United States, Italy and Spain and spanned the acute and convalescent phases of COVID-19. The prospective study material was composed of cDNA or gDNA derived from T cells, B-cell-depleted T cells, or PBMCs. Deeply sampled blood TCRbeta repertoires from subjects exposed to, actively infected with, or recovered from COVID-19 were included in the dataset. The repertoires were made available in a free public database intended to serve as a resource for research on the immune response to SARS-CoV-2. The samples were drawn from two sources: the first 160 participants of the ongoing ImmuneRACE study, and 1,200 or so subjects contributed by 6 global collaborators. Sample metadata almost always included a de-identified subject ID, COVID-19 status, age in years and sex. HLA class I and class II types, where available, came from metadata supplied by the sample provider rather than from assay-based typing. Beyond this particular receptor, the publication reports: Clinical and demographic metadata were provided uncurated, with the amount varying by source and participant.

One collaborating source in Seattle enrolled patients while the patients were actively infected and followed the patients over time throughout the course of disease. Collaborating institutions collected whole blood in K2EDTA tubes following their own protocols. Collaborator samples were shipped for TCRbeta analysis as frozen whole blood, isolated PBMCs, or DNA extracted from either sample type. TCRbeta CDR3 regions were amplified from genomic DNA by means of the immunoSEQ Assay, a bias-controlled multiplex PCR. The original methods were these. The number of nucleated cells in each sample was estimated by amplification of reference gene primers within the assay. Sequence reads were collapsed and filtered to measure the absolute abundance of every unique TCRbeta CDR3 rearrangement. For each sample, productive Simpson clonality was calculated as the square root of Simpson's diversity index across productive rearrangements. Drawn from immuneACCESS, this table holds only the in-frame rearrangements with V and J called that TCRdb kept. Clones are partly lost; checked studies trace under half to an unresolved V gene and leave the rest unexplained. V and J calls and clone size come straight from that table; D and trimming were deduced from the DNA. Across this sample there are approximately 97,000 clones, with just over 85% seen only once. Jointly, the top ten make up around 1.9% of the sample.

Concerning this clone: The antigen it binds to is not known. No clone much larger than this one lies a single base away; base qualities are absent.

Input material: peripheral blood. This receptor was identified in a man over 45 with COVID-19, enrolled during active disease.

The sequenced DNA: TGTGCCAGCAACACGAGGGGGGGCCTCACCTCTGGAAACACCATATATTTT. The encoded protein is CASNTRGGLTSGNTIYF. Here the chain combines TRBV7-2 and TRBJ1-3; TRBD1 might be the D gene, on 6 matching bases. The germline ends are 19 bases apart after V is trimmed by 7 bases and J by 0 bases. CDR1 and CDR2, per the germline V gene, are SGHTA and FQGNSA. The CDR3 covers 17 residues, taking in both the cysteine and the phenylalanine. Just the 51-base CDR3 DNA is kept, in frame starting at base 1.